A selection of T cell receptor beta chains follows, all from one sample in a study of cytomegalovirus exposure and HLA in healthy donors. The repertoire was sequenced with immunoSEQ multiplex PCR; TCRdb's copy has only in-frame clones and lacks some. The sample carries under 200,000 clones, roughly four fifths recorded once. The specimen was PBMCs. These receptors were collected from a man between 25 and 39 years old in good health and CMV-seronegative. Each CDR3 is given with its conserved first and last residue. Each record gives: CDR3 protein, CDR3 length, V gene, D gene. The D gene is left open where the match is weak.

CDR3 protein: CAISEGSVSEKLFF; CDR3 length: 14; V gene: TRBV10-3; D gene: -
CDR3 protein: CASSDTYGYTF; CDR3 length: 11; V gene: TRBV9; D gene: -
CDR3 protein: CASSMRQGDSPLHF; CDR3 length: 14; V gene: TRBV19; D gene: -
CDR3 protein: CASSPDRVGNEKLFF; CDR3 length: 15; V gene: TRBV27; D gene: TRBD1
CDR3 protein: CSINRGGSYEQYF; CDR3 length: 13; V gene: TRBV29-1; D gene: TRBD1
CDR3 protein: CASRDRAYEQYF; CDR3 length: 12; V gene: TRBV6-1; D gene: TRBD1
CDR3 protein: CASRSQGRGSYEQYF; CDR3 length: 15; V gene: TRBV11-2; D gene: TRBD1
CDR3 protein: CASSLGVNEQYF; CDR3 length: 12; V gene: TRBV14; D gene: -
CDR3 protein: CASQDRSYNEQFF; CDR3 length: 13; V gene: TRBV9; D gene: -
CDR3 protein: CASSTGTTDTQYF; CDR3 length: 13; V gene: TRBV18; D gene: -
CDR3 protein: CASSLSISGEQYF; CDR3 length: 13; V gene: TRBV7-3; D gene: -
CDR3 protein: CASSQDLILGRSGTDTQYF; CDR3 length: 19; V gene: TRBV4-1; D gene: -
CDR3 protein: CASSAFSANTGELFF; CDR3 length: 15; V gene: TRBV19; D gene: -
CDR3 protein: CASQVGPGSRNTEAFF; CDR3 length: 16; V gene: TRBV2; D gene: -
CDR3 protein: CAISAPGLPYEQYF; CDR3 length: 14; V gene: TRBV10-3; D gene: -
CDR3 protein: CASSLVGGRAYEQYF; CDR3 length: 15; V gene: TRBV7-2; D gene: TRBD2
CDR3 protein: CSVEDGDTEAFF; CDR3 length: 12; V gene: TRBV29-1; D gene: -
CDR3 protein: CAGSGLAAIYEQYF; CDR3 length: 14; V gene: TRBV2; D gene: TRBD2
CDR3 protein: CASVGHSGSTDTQYF; CDR3 length: 15; V gene: TRBV2; D gene: TRBD2
CDR3 protein: CASSVTSTVPQRQFF; CDR3 length: 15; V gene: TRBV9; D gene: -
CDR3 protein: CASSLSGQGPKNIQYF; CDR3 length: 16; V gene: TRBV5-1; D gene: -
CDR3 protein: CASSLWPGINQPQHF; CDR3 length: 15; V gene: TRBV5-5; D gene: -
CDR3 protein: CASSFASGSTDTQYF; CDR3 length: 15; V gene: TRBV7-6; D gene: TRBD2
CDR3 protein: CASSLARGSSYEQYF; CDR3 length: 15; V gene: TRBV5-4; D gene: TRBD2
CDR3 protein: CASSWGQGMNTGELFF; CDR3 length: 16; V gene: TRBV5-1; D gene: TRBD1
CDR3 protein: CASSILQGIGNQPQHF; CDR3 length: 16; V gene: TRBV19; D gene: -
CDR3 protein: CASSVSGRMYEQYF; CDR3 length: 14; V gene: TRBV5-1; D gene: TRBD2
CDR3 protein: CSVDRAGGSYEQYF; CDR3 length: 14; V gene: TRBV29-1; D gene: TRBD2
CDR3 protein: CASSPPPRTGIGGYTF; CDR3 length: 16; V gene: TRBV11-2; D gene: TRBD1
CDR3 protein: CASSPPSSYEQYF; CDR3 length: 13; V gene: TRBV18; D gene: -
CDR3 protein: CASSVPGGSGSLYEQYF; CDR3 length: 17; V gene: TRBV6-1; D gene: TRBD2
CDR3 protein: CASSQSSGSPTGELFF; CDR3 length: 16; V gene: TRBV23-1; D gene: TRBD2
CDR3 protein: CASSSGLAGGDTGELFF; CDR3 length: 17; V gene: TRBV5-1; D gene: TRBD2
CDR3 protein: CASSLTEGDEQFF; CDR3 length: 13; V gene: TRBV10-1; D gene: -
CDR3 protein: CASSPTLAGLYNEQFF; CDR3 length: 16; V gene: TRBV7-3; D gene: TRBD2
CDR3 protein: CASSLNRDYEQYF; CDR3 length: 13; V gene: TRBV7-3; D gene: -
CDR3 protein: CASSLDGRGRKDTYEQYF; CDR3 length: 18; V gene: TRBV5-1; D gene: TRBD1
CDR3 protein: CASSARGIDTQYF; CDR3 length: 13; V gene: TRBV9; D gene: -
CDR3 protein: CASSLTLQDYNEQFF; CDR3 length: 15; V gene: TRBV11-2; D gene: -
CDR3 protein: CASSPRGAEQYF; CDR3 length: 12; V gene: TRBV5-4; D gene: -
CDR3 protein: CASGSGRVNEQYF; CDR3 length: 13; V gene: TRBV19; D gene: -
CDR3 protein: CASRTPSGNTIYF; CDR3 length: 13; V gene: TRBV6-1; D gene: -
CDR3 protein: CASNAKRAEAFF; CDR3 length: 12; V gene: TRBV7-9; D gene: -
CDR3 protein: CSVEDWGQKGQRSYEQYF; CDR3 length: 18; V gene: TRBV29-1; D gene: TRBD1
CDR3 protein: CASNQRQGAADTQYF; CDR3 length: 15; V gene: TRBV2; D gene: TRBD1
CDR3 protein: CASTHQPHPGDTQYF; CDR3 length: 15; V gene: TRBV5-4; D gene: -
CDR3 protein: CASSVTSRGGQETQYF; CDR3 length: 16; V gene: TRBV9; D gene: -
CDR3 protein: CATSTAKGDQPQHF; CDR3 length: 14; V gene: TRBV15; D gene: -
CDR3 protein: CASSLVGQYNQPQHF; CDR3 length: 15; V gene: TRBV5-6; D gene: TRBD1
CDR3 protein: CASSVEAYRSGNEQFF; CDR3 length: 16; V gene: TRBV9; D gene: -
CDR3 protein: CASSLDRNQPQHF; CDR3 length: 13; V gene: TRBV18; D gene: -